The clone carrying this T cell receptor (beta chain) was seen only once. What it binds is not known. The table came from immunoSEQ multiplex PCR; TCRdb's copy has only in-frame clones and leaves some out. The sample consists of about 240,000 clones, around 82% of them appearing once. The data stem from a study of Tregs in tolerant kidney transplant recipients. The germline CDR1 and CDR2 sequences are SGHVS and FNYEAQ. Trimming pared 5 bases from V and 6 bases from J, leaving 14 bases between. CDR3 length: 13 amino acids. CD4+CD25+CD127- Tregs, CD4+CD25- non-Tregs, CD4 and CD8 cells were sorted. Findings of the study overall: Biological reproducibility was not directly addressed in this study.

This receptor was taken from a human donor in good health. The genes are TRBV7-6 and TRBJ2-7; no clear D. Material for sequencing was CD4+ T cells from blood. The CDR3: CASSPTGTTEQYF. DNA of the CDR3: TGTGCCAGCAGCCCCACGGGTACCACCGAGCAGTACTTC.